These 14 T cell receptor beta chains originate from one sample sequenced in a study of spatial heterogeneity in lung cancer. Each CDR3 protein is one row after TCRdb ran MiXCR on the 5' RACE reads. Of more than 65,000 distinct CDR3 sequences listed, approximately 8% are singletons. Regarding time point: sample taken at primary tumor resection. The sequencing here drew on PBMCs, taken at surgery. The receptor source for this set is a male donor with early-stage non-small cell lung cancer.

The chain is built from TRBV3-1 and TRBJ2-1; possibly TRBD1 for D (6 bases). From germline, CDR1 is LGHDT and CDR2 YNNKEL (reference sequence). This CDR3 has 15 residues. V was cut by 5 bases and J by 13 bases, with 24 bases left in between. The CDR3 reads CASSETKIWHRAQFF. DNA for the CDR3: TGTGCCAGCAGCGAAACCAAGATCTGGCACAGGGCCCAGTTCTTC.

In its sample, this clonotype was seen many times. The chain carries TRBV11-3 and TRBJ1-2, with 8 bases identical to TRBD1. V trimming: 5 bases; J trimming: 6 bases; junction bases outside the gene matches: 11. The CDR3 is made up of 15 amino acids. Germline assignment: CDR1 SGHNT and CDR2 YENEEA. The CDR3 reads CASSQRLAQGDGYTF. The CDR3 DNA is TGTGCCAGCAGCCAACGCCTCGCACAGGGGGATGGCTACACCTTC.

The chain carries TRBV6-2 or TRBV6-3 and TRBJ2-1; the match to TRBD2 covers 11 bases. The V segment lost 2 bases and the J segment 6 bases; nucleotides outside the gene matches: 18. This CDR3 has 20 residues. CDR1 and CDR2 (germline): MNHEY, SVGEGT. CDR3 amino acids: CASSYRPGLAALRVANEQFF. Here the CDR3 DNA reads TGTGCCAGCAGTTACCGTCCGGGACTAGCGGCTCTAAGGGTAGCCAATGAGCAGTTCTTC.

The chain combines TRBV30 with TRBJ2-7; the match to TRBD1 covers 8 bases. The germline V gene encodes CDR1 GTSNPN and CDR2 SVGIG (reference sequence). The V segment lost 2 bases and the J segment 2 bases; nucleotides outside the gene matches: 14. The CDR3 covers 17 residues. The CDR3 DNA is TGTGCCTGGAGTATCCAGGGGTGGGACAGGAGACCCTACGAGCAGTACTTC. It codes for CAWSIQGWDRRPYEQYF.

This clonotype has more than one count but fewer than ten. A read error may account for a junction end that differs from germline. The chain recombines TRBV7-2 with TRBJ1-1; D may be TRBD1 (5 bases). The CDR3 spans 14 residues. The germline CDR1 and CDR2 sequences are SGHTA and FQGNSA. In DNA form, the CDR3 reads TGTGTCAGCAGCTTCCCTGGACAGAACACTGAAGCTTTCTTT. It encodes CVSSFPGQNTEAFF.

The chain joins TRBV20-1 to TRBJ2-1; 11 positions agree with TRBD1. Germline CDR1 DFQATT, CDR2 SNEGSKA (reference sequence). CDR3 length equals 15 residues. The J segment lost 6 bases and the V segment lost 6 bases, leaving 10 bases of the junction unmatched. CDR3 DNA sequence: TGCAGTGCCCAGAGTCCGGGACAGGGGGTCAATGAGCAGTTCTTC. Translation gives CSAQSPGQGVNEQFF.

The chain uses TRBV24-1 and TRBJ2-5; D is perhaps TRBD1 (5 bases). With 4 bases removed from V and 7 bases from J, the gap between germline ends came to 15 bases. CDR3 length: 14 residues. The germline gives CDR1 KGHDR, CDR2 SFDVKD. In DNA form, the CDR3 reads TGTGCCACCAGTGACGCGACAGCCCCGGGGACCCAGTACTTC. Translating it yields CATSDATAPGTQYF.

A word on this clonotype: A read error may account for a junction end that differs from germline. The chain links TRBV7-2 to TRBJ2-5; no firm D call. Germline V CDR1 and CDR2: SGHTA, FQGNSA. The CDR3 sequence is 11 residues long. In nucleotides, the CDR3 is TGTGCCAGCAGCGAACGAGAGACCCAGTATTTC. Translating gives CASSERETQYF.

The chain combines TRBV30 with TRBJ1-6, with D hard to call. This CDR3 is built from 11 residues. Between the trimmed V and J ends, which lost 3 bases and 8 bases, there was a span of 5 bases. Germline V gives CDR1 GTSNPN, CDR2 SVGIG (reference sequence). CDR3 region: CAWRNDSPLHF. CDR3 DNA sequence: TGTGCCTGGAGAAATGATTCACCCCTCCACTTT.

This clonotype appeared many times. The chain recombines TRBV5-1 with TRBJ2-7; D unclear. This CDR3 contains 15 residues. V lost 5 bases and J 5 bases, leaving 20 bases between the germline ends. The V gene's germline CDR1 is SGHRS and CDR2 YFSETQ. CDR3 sequence: CASRPDAATKNEQYF. CDR3 nucleotides: TGCGCCAGCAGGCCCGATGCTGCCACGAAAAACGAGCAGTACTTC.

This clonotype has ten or more counts. The rearrangement uses TRBV4-2 and TRBJ2-2; TRBD2 matches at 14 bases. This CDR3 contains 18 residues. J lost 5 bases, V lost 3 bases, and 8 bases had no gene match. The germline V gene encodes CDR1 LGHNA and CDR2 YNFKEQ. DNA of the CDR3: TGTGCCAGCAGCCAGGCCGGGACTAGCGGGAGAGGAACCGGGGAGCTGTTTTTT. As protein: CASSQAGTSGRGTGELFF.

This clonotype was detected ten times or more. The V and J genes are TRBV20-1 and TRBJ1-1; the D is unclear. The CDR3 totals 14 residues. The V end was cut by 3 bases, the J end by 4 bases, with 15 bases between. The V gene's germline CDR1 is DFQATT and CDR2 SNEGSKA (reference sequence). CDR3 loop: CSARAGPLGTEAFF. CDR3 coding DNA: TGCAGTGCTAGGGCTGGGCCCCTGGGCACTGAAGCTTTCTTT.

The chain is built from TRBV7-2 and TRBJ2-5; TRBD2 agrees at 11 bases. Looked up from germline, CDR1 is SGHTA and CDR2 is FQGNSA. The CDR3 sequence is 15 residues long. V trimming: 3 bases; J trimming: 4 bases; junction bases outside the gene matches: 4. CDR3 loop: CASSLTSGVGETQYF. Here the CDR3 DNA reads TGTGCCAGCAGCTTGACTAGCGGGGTCGGAGAGACCCAGTACTTC.

This rearrangement joins TRBV18 to TRBJ2-1; 10 bases fit TRBD2. Trimming removed 6 bases from V and 4 bases from J; junction bases left unmatched: 6. Germline values: CDR1 KGHSH, CDR2 LQKENI. The CDR3 is made up of 15 amino acids. This CDR3 is CASSQREGRYNEQFF. CDR3 nucleotides: TGTGCCAGCTCTCAGCGGGAGGGTCGGTACAATGAGCAGTTCTTC.